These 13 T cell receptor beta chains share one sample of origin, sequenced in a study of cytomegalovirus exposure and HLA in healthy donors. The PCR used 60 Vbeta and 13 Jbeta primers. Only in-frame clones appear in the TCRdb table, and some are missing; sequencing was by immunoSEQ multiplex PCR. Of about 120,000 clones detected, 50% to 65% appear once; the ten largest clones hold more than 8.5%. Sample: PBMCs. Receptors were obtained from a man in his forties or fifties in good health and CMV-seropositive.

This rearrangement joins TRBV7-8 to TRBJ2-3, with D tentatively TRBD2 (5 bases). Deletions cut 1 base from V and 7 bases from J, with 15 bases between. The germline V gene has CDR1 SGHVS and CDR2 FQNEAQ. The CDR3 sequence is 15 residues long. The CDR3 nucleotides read TGTGCCAGCAGCTTAGGCGGGCCCGGTGGTTATACGCAGTATTTT. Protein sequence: CASSLGGPGGYTQYF. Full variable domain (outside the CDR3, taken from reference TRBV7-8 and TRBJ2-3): GAGVSQSPRYKVAKRGQDVALRCDPISGHVSLFWYQQALGQGPEFLTYFQNEAQLDKSGLPSDRFFAERPEGSVSTLKIQRTQQEDSAVYLCASSLGGPGGYTQYFGPGTRLTVL.

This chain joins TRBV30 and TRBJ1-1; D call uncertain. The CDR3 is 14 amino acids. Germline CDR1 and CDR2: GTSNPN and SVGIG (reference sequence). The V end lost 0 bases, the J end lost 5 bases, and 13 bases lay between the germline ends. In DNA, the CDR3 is TGTGCCTGGAGTGTAGTTGCGGTCGGAACTGAAGCTTTCTTT. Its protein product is CAWSVVAVGTEAFF. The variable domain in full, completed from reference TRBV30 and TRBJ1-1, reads SQTIHQWPATLVQPVGSPLSLECTVEGTSNPNLYWYRQAAGRGLQLLFYSVGIGQISSEVPQNLSASRPQDRQFILSSKKLLLSDSGFYLCAWSVVAVGTEAFFGQGTRLTVV.

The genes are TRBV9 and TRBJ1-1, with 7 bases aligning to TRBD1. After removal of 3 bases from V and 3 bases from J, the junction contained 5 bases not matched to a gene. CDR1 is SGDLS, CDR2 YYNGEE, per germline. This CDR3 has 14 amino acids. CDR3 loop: CASSDRDSYTEAFF. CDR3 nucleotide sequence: TGTGCCAGCAGCGACCGGGACAGTTACACTGAAGCTTTCTTT.

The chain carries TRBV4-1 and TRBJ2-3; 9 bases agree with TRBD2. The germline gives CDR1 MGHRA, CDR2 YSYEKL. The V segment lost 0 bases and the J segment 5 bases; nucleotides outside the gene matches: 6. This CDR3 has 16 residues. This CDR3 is CASSQEGGSGGDTQYF. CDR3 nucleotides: TGCGCCAGCAGCCAAGAAGGGGGTAGCGGGGGAGATACGCAGTATTTT.

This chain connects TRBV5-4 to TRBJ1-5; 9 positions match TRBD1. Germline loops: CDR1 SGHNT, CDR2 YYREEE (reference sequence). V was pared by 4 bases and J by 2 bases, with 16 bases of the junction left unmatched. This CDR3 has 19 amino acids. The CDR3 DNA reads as TGTGCCAGCAGCAAGGAGGGGACAGGGTATACGTGGGGCAATCAGCCCCAGCATTTT. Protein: CASSKEGTGYTWGNQPQHF. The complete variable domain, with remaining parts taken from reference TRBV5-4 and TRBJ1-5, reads ETGVTQSPTHLIKTRGQQVTLRCSSQSGHNTVSWYQQALGQGPQFIFQYYREEENGRGNFPPRFSGLQFPNYSSELNVNALELDDSALYLCASSKEGTGYTWGNQPQHFGDGTRLSIL.

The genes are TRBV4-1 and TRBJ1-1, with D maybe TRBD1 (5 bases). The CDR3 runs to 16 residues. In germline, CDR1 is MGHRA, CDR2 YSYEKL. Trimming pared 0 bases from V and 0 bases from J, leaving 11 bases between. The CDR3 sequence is CASSQDVAQVNTEAFF. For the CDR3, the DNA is TGCGCCAGCAGCCAAGATGTGGCACAGGTGAACACTGAAGCTTTCTTT.

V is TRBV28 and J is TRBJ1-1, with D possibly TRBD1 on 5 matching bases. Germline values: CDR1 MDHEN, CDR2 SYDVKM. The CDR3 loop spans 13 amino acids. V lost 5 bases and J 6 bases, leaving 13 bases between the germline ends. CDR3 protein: CASSEGTGAEAFF. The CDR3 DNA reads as TGTGCCAGCAGTGAGGGGACGGGGGCTGAAGCTTTCTTT.

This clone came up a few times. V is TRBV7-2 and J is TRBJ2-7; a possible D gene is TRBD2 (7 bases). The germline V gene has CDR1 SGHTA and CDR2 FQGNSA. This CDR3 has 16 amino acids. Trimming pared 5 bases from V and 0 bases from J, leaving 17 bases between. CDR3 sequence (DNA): TGTGCCAGCAGCAGGGAGGGGGGGTTAGGCTCCTACGAGCAGTACTTC. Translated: CASSREGGLGSYEQYF.

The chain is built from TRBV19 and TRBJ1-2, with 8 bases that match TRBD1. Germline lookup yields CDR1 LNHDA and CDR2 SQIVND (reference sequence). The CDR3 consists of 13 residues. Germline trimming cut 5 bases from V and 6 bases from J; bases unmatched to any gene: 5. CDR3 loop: CASSSRGLNGYTF. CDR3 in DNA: TGTGCCAGTAGTTCCAGGGGGCTGAATGGCTACACCTTC.

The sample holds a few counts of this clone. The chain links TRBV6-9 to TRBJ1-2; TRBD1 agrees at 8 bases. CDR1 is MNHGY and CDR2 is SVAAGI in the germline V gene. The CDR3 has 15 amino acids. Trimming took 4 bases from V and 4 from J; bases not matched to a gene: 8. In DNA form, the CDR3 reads TGTGCCAGCAGTTTCATCCGGGACAGGTTCTATGGCTACACCTTC. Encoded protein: CASSFIRDRFYGYTF.

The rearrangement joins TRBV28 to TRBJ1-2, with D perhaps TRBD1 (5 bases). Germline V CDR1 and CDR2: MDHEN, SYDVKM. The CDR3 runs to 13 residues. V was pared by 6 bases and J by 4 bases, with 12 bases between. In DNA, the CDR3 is TGTGCCAGCAGGCGAGTCGGGGGCTATGGCTACACCTTC. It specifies CASRRVGGYGYTF.

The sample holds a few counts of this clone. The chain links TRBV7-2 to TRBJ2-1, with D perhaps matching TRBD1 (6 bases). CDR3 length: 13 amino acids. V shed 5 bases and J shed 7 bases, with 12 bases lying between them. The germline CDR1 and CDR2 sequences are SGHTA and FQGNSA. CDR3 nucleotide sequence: TGTGCCAGCAGCCCCTCCAGGGGAAATGAGCAGTTCTTC. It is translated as CASSPSRGNEQFF.

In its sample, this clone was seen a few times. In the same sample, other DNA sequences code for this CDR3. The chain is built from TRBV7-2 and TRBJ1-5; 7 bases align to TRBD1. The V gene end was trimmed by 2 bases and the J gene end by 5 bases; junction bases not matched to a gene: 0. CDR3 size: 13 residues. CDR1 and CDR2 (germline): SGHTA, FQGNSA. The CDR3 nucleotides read TGTGCCAGCAGCTTACAGGGGGATCAGCCCCAGCATTTT. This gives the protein CASSLQGDQPQHF.